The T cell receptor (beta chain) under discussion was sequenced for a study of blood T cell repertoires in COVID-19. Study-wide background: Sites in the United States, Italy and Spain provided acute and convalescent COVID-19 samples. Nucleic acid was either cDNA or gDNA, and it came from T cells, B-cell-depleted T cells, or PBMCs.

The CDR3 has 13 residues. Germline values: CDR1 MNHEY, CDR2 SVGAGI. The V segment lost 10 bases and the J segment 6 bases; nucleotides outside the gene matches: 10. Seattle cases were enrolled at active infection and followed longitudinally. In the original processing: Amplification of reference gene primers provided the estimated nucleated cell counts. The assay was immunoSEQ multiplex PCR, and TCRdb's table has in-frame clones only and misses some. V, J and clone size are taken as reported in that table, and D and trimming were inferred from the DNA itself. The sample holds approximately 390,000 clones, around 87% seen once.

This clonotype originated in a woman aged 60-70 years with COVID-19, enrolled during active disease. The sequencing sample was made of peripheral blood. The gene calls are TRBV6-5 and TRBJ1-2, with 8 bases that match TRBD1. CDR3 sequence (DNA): TGTGCCACGTATATTTGGACAGGGAATGGCTACACCTTC. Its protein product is CATYIWTGNGYTF.